A selection of T cell receptor beta chains follows, all from one sample in a study of blood T cell repertoires in COVID-19. The method was immunoSEQ multiplex PCR; TCRdb's version includes in-frame clones alone and lacks a portion of them. Among 130,000 or so clones, approximately 80% were seen once, and the ten largest hold approximately 12%. Sequenced material: peripheral blood. Receptors were obtained from a woman aged 55 to 70 with acute or convalescent COVID-19. The CDR3 runs from the conserved cysteine through the conserved F or W. The D gene is left open where the match is weak. Not all rows give a size; the values are once, few, many and, for expanded clones, a class.

>TRBV5-1|few|TRBJ1-6|NA|12
TGCGCCAGCAGCGAGAATAATTCACCCCTCCACTTT
CASSENNSPLHF
>TRBV19|few|TRBJ1-5|TRBD1|14
TGTGCCAGTAGTATCGGACAGGACAATCAGCCCCAGCATTTT
CASSIGQDNQPQHF
>TRBV9|NA|TRBJ2-3|NA|14
TGTGCCAGCAGCGTAGGGCCCAGCACAGATACGCAGTATTTT
CASSVGPSTDTQYF
>TRBV6-5|NA|TRBJ2-1|NA|14
TGTGCCAGCAGCGCCGGACATACCAACAATGAGCAGTTCTTC
CASSAGHTNNEQFF
>TRBV30|NA|TRBJ1-3|NA|13
TGTGCCTGGAGTGTAGGGGGGGAGGCCACCATATATTTT
CAWSVGGEATIYF
>TRBV5-6|NA|TRBJ2-7|TRBD1|15
TGTGCCAGCAGCGGAGGACAGGGCAGCTCCTACGAGCAGTACTTC
CASSGGQGSSYEQYF
>TRBV19|NA|TRBJ1-5|TRBD1|15
TGTGCCAGTAGCTTCGACAGGGTTCAATTTCAGCCCCAGCATTTT
CASSFDRVQFQPQHF
>TRBV7-3|NA|TRBJ2-5|TRBD2|16
TGTGCCAGCAGCCTCGCGGGGAGCGGGGGGGTAGAGACCCAGTACTTC
CASSLAGSGGVETQYF
>TRBV24-1|NA|TRBJ2-3|TRBD2|14
TGTGCCACCAGGACTAGCGGGGGCACAGATACGCAGTATTTT
CATRTSGGTDTQYF
>TRBV5-5|once|TRBJ1-3|NA|19
TGTGCCAGCAGCCCATTTGGGGAGCCGTCAGAGCTATCTGGAAACACCATATATTTT
CASSPFGEPSELSGNTIYF
>TRBV5-8|NA|TRBJ2-3|TRBD2|17
TGTGCCAGCAGCCTCGGGACTAGCGGGGGGGCCGGGGATACGCAGTATTTT
CASSLGTSGGAGDTQYF
>TRBV6-5|NA|TRBJ1-5|NA|14
TGTGCCAGCAGTACAGGGACACCCCAGGAGCCCCAGCATTTT
CASSTGTPQEPQHF
>TRBV7-9|NA|TRBJ1-3|NA|16
TGTGCCAGCAGCTTCTGGGACTCATACTCTGGAAACACCATATATTTT
CASSFWDSYSGNTIYF
>TRBV5-4|NA|TRBJ1-1|NA|13
TGTGCCAGCAGCTCGTTTAAGAACACTGAAGCTTTCTTT
CASSSFKNTEAFF
>TRBV18|NA|TRBJ1-3|NA|14
TGTGCCAGCTCACCTCGGGGGGACGGAAACACCATATATTTT
CASSPRGDGNTIYF
>TRBV5-5|NA|TRBJ2-5|TRBD2|15
TGTGCCAGCAGCCGGACTAGCGGGGGGGGCGAGACCCAGTACTTC
CASSRTSGGGETQYF
>TRBV6-5|NA|TRBJ1-2|NA|15
TGTGCCAGCAGTTACTCGGTCGTCCGGGGATATGGCTACACCTTC
CASSYSVVRGYGYTF
>TRBV7-9|NA|TRBJ1-2|NA|13
TGTGCCAGCAGCTTAGGAGAGATGCGTGGCTACACCTTC
CASSLGEMRGYTF
>TRBV6-5|NA|TRBJ1-2|TRBD1|14
TGTGCCAGCAGGTTTTACACAGGGGCCTATGGCTACACCTTC
CASRFYTGAYGYTF
>TRBV2|NA|TRBJ1-2|TRBD1|13
TGTGCCAGCATAACAGGGGGCTCCCATGGCTACACCTTC
CASITGGSHGYTF
>TRBV11-3|NA|TRBJ2-2|NA|12
TGTGCCAGCAGCTCACCGAGCGGGGAGCTGTTTTTT
CASSSPSGELFF
>TRBV29-1|NA|TRBJ1-1|NA|15
TGCAGCGTTCGCGGCGGAGTCCTTCCGAACACTGAAGCTTTCTTT
CSVRGGVLPNTEAFF
>TRBV5-4|NA|TRBJ1-2|TRBD1|17
TGTGCCAGCAGCCCAGGGACAGGGGCAACCACCAACTATGGCTACACCTTC
CASSPGTGATTNYGYTF
>TRBV24-1|NA|TRBJ2-1|NA|15
TGTGCCACCAGTGATCCGGTGGGGCAGGGCAATGAGCAGTTCTTC
CATSDPVGQGNEQFF
>TRBV7-8|NA|TRBJ2-3|TRBD2|18
TGTGCCAGCAGCTCCGGACTAGCGGGGGGGCGAGGCACAGATACGCAGTATTTT
CASSSGLAGGRGTDTQYF
>TRBV24-1|NA|TRBJ1-1|TRBD1|15
TGTGCCACCAGTCGAACAGGGGAAGGTTCCACTGAAGCTTTCTTT
CATSRTGEGSTEAFF
>TRBV5-6|once|TRBJ1-6|NA|15
TGTGCCAGCAGCTTGAGACCGGGAGGCAATTCACCCCTCCACTTT
CASSLRPGGNSPLHF
>TRBV19|once|TRBJ1-5|NA|14
TGTGCCAGTGGGCTACAGGGTAGCAATCAGCCCCAGCATTTT
CASGLQGSNQPQHF
>TRBV5-1|NA|TRBJ1-2|TRBD1|13
TGCGCCAGCAGCCTGGACAGGGTGGTAGGCTACACCTTC
CASSLDRVVGYTF
>TRBV15|NA|TRBJ1-5|TRBD1|16
TGTGCCACCAGCAGAGTGGGACAGGGGGGGGATCAGCCCCAGCATTTT
CATSRVGQGGDQPQHF
>TRBV11-2|few|TRBJ2-5|NA|15
TGTGCCAGCAGACCAGAGAACAGCCCCCGAGAGACCCAGTACTTC
CASRPENSPRETQYF
>TRBV6-1|NA|TRBJ2-6|NA|14
TGTGCCAGCAGTGATAATCCCGGGGCCAACGTCCTGACTTTC
CASSDNPGANVLTF